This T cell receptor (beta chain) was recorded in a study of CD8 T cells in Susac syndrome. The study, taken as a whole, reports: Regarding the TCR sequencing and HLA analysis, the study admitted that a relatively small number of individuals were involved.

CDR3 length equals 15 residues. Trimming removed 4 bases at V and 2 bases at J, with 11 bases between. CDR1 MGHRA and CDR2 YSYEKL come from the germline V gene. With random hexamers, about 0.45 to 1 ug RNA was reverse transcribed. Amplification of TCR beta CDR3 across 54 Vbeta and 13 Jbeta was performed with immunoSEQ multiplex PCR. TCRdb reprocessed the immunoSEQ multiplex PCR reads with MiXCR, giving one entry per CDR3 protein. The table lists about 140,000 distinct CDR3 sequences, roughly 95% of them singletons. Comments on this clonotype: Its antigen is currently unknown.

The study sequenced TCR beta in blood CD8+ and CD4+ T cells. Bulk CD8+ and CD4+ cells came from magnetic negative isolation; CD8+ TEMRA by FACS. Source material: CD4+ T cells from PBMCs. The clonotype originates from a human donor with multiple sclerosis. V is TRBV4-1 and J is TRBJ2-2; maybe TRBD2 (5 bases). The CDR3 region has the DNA TGCGCCAGCAGCCCTGGACTTCTCAACACCGGGGAGCTGTTTTTT. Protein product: CASSPGLLNTGELFF.